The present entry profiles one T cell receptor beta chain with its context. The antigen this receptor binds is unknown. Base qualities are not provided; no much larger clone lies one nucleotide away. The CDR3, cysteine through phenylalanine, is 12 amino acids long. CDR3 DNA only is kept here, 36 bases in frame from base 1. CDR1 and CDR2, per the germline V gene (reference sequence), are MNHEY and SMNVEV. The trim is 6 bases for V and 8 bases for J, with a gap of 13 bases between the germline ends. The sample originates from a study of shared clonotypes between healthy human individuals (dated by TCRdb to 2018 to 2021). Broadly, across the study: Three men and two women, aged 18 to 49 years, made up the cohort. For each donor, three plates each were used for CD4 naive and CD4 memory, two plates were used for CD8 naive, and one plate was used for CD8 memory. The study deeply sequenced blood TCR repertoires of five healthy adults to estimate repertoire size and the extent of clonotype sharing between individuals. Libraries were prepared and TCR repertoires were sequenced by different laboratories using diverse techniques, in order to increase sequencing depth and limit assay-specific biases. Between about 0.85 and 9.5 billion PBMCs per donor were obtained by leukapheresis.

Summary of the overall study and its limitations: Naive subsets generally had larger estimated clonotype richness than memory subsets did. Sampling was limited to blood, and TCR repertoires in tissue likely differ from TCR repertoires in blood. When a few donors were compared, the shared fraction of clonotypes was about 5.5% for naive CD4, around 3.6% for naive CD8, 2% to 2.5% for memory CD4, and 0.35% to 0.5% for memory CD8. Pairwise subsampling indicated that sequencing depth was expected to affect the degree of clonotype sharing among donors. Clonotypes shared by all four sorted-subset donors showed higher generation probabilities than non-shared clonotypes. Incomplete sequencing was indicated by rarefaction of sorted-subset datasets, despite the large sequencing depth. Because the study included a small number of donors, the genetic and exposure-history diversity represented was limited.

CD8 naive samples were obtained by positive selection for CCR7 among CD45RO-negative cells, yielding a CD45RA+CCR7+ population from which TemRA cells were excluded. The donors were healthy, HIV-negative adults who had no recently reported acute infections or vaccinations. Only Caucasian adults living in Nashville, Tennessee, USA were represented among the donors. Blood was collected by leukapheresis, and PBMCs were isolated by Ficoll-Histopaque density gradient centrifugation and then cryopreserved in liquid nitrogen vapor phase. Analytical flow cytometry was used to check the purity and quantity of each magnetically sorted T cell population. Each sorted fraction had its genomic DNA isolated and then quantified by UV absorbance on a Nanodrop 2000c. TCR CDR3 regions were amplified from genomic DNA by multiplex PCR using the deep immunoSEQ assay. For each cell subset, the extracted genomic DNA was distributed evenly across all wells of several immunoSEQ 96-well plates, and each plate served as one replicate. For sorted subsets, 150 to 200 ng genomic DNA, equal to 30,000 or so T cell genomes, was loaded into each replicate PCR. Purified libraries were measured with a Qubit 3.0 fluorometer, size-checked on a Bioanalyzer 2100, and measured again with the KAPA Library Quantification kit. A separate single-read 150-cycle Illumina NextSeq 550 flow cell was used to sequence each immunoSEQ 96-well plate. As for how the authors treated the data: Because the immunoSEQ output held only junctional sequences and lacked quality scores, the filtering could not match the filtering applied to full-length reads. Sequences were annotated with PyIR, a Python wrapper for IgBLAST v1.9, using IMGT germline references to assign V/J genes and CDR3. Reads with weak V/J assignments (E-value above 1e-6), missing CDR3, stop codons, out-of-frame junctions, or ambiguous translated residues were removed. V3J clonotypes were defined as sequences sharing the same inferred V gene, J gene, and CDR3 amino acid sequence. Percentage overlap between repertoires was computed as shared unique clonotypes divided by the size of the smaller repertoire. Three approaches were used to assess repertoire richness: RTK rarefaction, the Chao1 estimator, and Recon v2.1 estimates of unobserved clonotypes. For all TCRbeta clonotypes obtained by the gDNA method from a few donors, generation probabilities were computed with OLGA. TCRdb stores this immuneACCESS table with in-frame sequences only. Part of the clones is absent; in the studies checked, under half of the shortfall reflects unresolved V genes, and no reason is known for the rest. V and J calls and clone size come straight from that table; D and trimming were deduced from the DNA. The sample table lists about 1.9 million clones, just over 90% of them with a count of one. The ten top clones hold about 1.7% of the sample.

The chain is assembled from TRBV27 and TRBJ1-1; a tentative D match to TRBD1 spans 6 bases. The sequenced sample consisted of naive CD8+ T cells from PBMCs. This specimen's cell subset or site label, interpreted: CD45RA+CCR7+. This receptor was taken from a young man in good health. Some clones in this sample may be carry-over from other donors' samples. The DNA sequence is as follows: TGTGCCAGCAGCTATTGGGGGGCGGAAGCTTTCTTT. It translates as CASSYWGAEAFF.